This TCR beta chain is from a study of blood T cell repertoires in COVID-19 (TCRdb year 2020). Study-wide context: Samples from collaborators originated in the United States, Italy and Spain and spanned both the acute and convalescent phases of COVID-19. The prospective study material was composed of cDNA or gDNA derived from T cells, B-cell-depleted T cells, or PBMCs. Deeply sampled blood TCRbeta repertoires from subjects exposed to, actively infected with, or recovered from COVID-19 were included in the dataset. A freely available public database, intended as a resource for researchers studying the immune response to SARS-CoV-2, is where the repertoires were released. The samples were drawn from two sources: the first 160 participants of the ongoing ImmuneRACE study, and about 1,300 subjects contributed by 6 global collaborators. A de-identified subject ID, COVID-19 status, age in years and sex were almost always included in the sample metadata. Where available, HLA class I and class II types were obtained from metadata supplied by the sample provider rather than from assay-based typing.

Collaborating institutions collected whole blood in K2EDTA tubes following their own protocols. Collaborator samples were shipped for TCRbeta analysis as frozen whole blood, isolated PBMCs, or DNA extracted from either sample type. About this clone itself: The antigen this receptor binds is unknown. Base qualities are not provided; no much larger clone lies one nucleotide away.

Including the terminal cysteine and phenylalanine, the CDR3 comprises 14 residues. The DNA shown is the 42-base CDR3, in frame from base 1. Trimmed from V: 1 base; trimmed from J: 6 bases; junction bases lacking a gene match: 5. Taken from the germline V gene, the CDR1 and CDR2 loops are SGDLS and YYNGEE. The immunoSEQ Assay, a bias-controlled multiplex PCR, was used to amplify TCRbeta CDR3 regions from genomic DNA. The original methods were these. Within the assay, amplification of reference gene primers was used to estimate how many nucleated cells each sample contained. To quantify the absolute abundance of each unique TCRbeta CDR3 rearrangement, sequence reads were collapsed and filtered. Productive Simpson clonality was computed per sample as the square root of Simpson's diversity index over productive rearrangements. TCRdb carries this immuneACCESS record with in-frame sequences only. Its versions omit some clonotypes, under half of them owing to an unresolved V gene in the studies checked, with the rest unexplained. V and J calls and clone size come straight from that table; D and trimming were deduced from the DNA. Counted in this sample were tens of thousands of clones; roughly four fifths of them appeared once. The top ten clonotypes cover 25% to 30% of the sample.

Beyond this particular receptor, the publication reports: The quantity of clinical and demographic metadata differed by source and by participant and was supplied without curation.

Sequencing was done on a sample of peripheral blood. Recombination linked TRBV9 to TRBJ2-7, with 9 junctional bases fitting TRBD2. The TCR originated in a human donor in a cohort sampled during active COVID-19. The CDR3 region: CASSVLGTSSEQYF. The DNA is TGTGCCAGCAGCGTACTGGGGACTAGCAGCGAGCAGTACTTC.